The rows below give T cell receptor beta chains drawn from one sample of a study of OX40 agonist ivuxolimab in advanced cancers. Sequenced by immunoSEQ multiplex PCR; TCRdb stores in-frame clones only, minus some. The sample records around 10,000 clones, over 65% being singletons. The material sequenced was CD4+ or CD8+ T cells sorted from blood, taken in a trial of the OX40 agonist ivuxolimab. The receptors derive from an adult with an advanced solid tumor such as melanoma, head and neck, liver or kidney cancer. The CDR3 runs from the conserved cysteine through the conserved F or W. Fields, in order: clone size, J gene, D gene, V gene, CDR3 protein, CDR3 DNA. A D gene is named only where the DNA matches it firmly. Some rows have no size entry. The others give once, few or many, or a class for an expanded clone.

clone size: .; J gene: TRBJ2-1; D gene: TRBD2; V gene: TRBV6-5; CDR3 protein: CASSYSGGEQFF; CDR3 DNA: TGTGCCAGCAGTTACTCGGGGGGGGAGCAGTTCTTC
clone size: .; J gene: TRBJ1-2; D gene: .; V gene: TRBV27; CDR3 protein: CASGITGNGYTF; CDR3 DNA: TGTGCCAGCGGCATCACAGGGAATGGCTACACCTTC
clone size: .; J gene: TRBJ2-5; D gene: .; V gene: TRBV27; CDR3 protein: CASSPGAGVPQETQYF; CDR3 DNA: TGTGCCAGCAGTCCGGGGGCGGGGGTACCTCAAGAGACCCAGTACTTC
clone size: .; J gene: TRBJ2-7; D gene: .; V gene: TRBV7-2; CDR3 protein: CASSLGRGPSYEQYF; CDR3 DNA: TGTGCCAGCAGCTTAGGGCGGGGCCCTTCCTACGAGCAGTACTTC
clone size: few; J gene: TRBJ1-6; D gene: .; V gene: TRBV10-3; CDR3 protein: CATLTGSNSPLHF; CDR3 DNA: TGTGCCACCTTGACAGGAAGTAATTCACCCCTCCACTTT
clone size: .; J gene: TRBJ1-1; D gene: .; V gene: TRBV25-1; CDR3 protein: CASSIGPRAEAFF; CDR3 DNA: TGTGCCAGCAGTATAGGCCCTCGCGCTGAAGCTTTCTTT
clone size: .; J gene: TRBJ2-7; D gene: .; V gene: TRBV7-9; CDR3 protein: CASGPRRSYEQYF; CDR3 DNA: TGTGCCAGCGGACCAAGACGGTCCTACGAGCAGTACTTC
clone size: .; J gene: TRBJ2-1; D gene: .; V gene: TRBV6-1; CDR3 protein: CASSGTWQGPIKRQFF; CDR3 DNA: TGTGCCAGCAGTGGGACTTGGCAGGGGCCCATCAAGAGGCAGTTCTTC
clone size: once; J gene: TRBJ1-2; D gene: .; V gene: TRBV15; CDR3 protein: CATSREGGALDGYTF; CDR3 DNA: TGTGCCACCAGCAGAGAGGGGGGGGCACTGGATGGCTACACCTTC
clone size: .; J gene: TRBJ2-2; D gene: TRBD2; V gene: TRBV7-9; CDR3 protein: CASSQALAGGTNTGELFF; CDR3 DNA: TGTGCCAGCAGCCAGGCCCTAGCGGGGGGGACCAACACCGGGGAGCTGTTTTTT
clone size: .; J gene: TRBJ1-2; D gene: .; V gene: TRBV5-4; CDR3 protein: CASSPTWGDYGYTF; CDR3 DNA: TGTGCCAGCAGCCCTACGTGGGGGGACTATGGCTACACCTTC
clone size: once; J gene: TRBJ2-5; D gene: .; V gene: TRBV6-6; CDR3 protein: CAIKDGQETQYF; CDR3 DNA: TGTGCCATCAAAGATGGCCAAGAGACCCAGTACTTC
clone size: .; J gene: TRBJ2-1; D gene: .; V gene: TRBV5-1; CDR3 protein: CASSLDWGNEQFF; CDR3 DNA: TGCGCCAGCAGCTTGGATTGGGGAAATGAGCAGTTCTTC
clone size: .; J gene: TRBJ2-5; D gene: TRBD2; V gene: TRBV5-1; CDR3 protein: CASSGRGESKTQYF; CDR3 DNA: TGCGCCAGCAGCGGGCGGGGGGAATCGAAGACCCAGTACTTC
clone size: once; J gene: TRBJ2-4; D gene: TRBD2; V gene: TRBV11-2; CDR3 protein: CASSPGGRLAESAKNIQYF; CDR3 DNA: TGTGCCAGCAGCCCAGGGGGGCGACTAGCGGAATCAGCCAAAAACATTCAGTACTTC
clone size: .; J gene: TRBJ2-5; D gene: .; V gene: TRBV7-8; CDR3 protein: CASSLDSGQETQYF; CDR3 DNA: TGTGCCAGCAGCTTGGACTCCGGGCAGGAGACCCAGTACTTC
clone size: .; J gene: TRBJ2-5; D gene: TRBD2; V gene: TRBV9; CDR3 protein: CASSQELAGGETQYF; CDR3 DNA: TGTGCCAGCAGCCAAGAGCTAGCGGGGGGAGAGACCCAGTACTTC
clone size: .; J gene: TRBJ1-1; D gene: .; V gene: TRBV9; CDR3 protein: CASSRRQTADGAFF; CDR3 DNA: TGTGCCAGCAGCCGCCGGCAGACGGCGGACGGAGCTTTCTTT
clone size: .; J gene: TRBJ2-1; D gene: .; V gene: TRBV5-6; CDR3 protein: CASSLWRSYNEQFF; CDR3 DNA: TGTGCCAGCAGCTTGTGGCGGAGTTACAATGAGCAGTTCTTC
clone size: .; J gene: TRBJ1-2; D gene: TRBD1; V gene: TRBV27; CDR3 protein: CASSPWTGGPNYGYTF; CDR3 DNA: TGTGCCAGCAGTCCGTGGACAGGAGGACCTAACTATGGCTACACCTTC
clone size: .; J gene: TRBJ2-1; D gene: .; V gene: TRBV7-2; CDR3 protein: CASSFVTGAYYNEQFF; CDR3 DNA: TGTGCCAGCAGCTTTGTTACGGGGGCCTACTACAATGAGCAGTTCTTC
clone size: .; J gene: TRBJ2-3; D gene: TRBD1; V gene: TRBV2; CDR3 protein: CASSEGQGASTDTQYF; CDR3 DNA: TGTGCCAGCAGTGAGGGACAGGGGGCGTCCACAGATACGCAGTATTTT
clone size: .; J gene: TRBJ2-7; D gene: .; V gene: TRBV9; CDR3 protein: CASSPTGTFTYEQYF; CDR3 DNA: TGTGCCAGCAGTCCTACCGGGACTTTTACCTACGAGCAGTACTTC
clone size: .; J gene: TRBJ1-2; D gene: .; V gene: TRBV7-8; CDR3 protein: CASSLGVLRGYTF; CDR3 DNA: TGTGCCAGCAGCTTAGGTGTCTTGCGTGGCTACACCTTC
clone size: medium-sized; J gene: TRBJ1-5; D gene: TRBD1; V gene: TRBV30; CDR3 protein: CAWSGLTGLGQPQHF; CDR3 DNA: TGTGCCTGGAGTGGCTTGACAGGGCTCGGACAGCCCCAGCATTTT
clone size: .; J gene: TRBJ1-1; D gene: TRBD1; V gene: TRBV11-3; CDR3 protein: CASSSRDRGMNTEAFF; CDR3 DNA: TGTGCCAGCAGCTCCCGGGACAGGGGGATGAACACTGAAGCTTTCTTT
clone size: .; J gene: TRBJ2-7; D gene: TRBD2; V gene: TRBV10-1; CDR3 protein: CASSEREGYEQYF; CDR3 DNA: TGCGCCAGCAGTGAACGGGAGGGCTACGAGCAGTACTTC
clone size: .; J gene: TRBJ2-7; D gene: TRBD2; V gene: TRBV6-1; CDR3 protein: CASSYSGSGYEQYF; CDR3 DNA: TGTGCCAGCAGTTATAGCGGGAGCGGTTACGAGCAGTACTTC
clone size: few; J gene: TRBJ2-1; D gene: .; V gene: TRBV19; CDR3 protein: CASSAGLQGWEQFF; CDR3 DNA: TGTGCCAGTAGTGCTGGCCTACAGGGCTGGGAGCAGTTCTTC
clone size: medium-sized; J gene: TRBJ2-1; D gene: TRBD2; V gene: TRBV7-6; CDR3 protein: CASSLVGGGEWSYNEQFF; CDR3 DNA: TGTGCCAGCAGCTTAGTGGGCGGGGGGGAATGGTCCTACAATGAGCAGTTCTTC
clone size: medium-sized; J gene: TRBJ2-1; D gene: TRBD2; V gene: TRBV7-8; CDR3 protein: CASSLVPLAGVFPYYNEQFF; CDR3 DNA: TGTGCCAGCAGCTTAGTCCCTCTAGCGGGAGTGTTCCCCTACTACAATGAGCAGTTCTTC
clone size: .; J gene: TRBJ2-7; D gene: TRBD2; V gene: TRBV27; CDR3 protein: CASTGLADEQYF; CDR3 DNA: TGTGCCAGCACGGGACTAGCGGATGAGCAGTACTTC
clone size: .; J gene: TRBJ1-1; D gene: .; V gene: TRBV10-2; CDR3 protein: CASGGVGWTEAFF; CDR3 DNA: TGCGCCAGCGGGGGGGTCGGGTGGACTGAAGCTTTCTTT
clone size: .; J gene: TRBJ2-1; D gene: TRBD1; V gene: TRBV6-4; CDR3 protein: CASSDLVGTGIYNEQFF; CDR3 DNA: TGTGCCAGCAGTGACTTAGTAGGGACAGGAATATACAATGAGCAGTTCTTC
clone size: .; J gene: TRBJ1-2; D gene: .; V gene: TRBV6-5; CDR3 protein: CASSYTPGRNYGYTF; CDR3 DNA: TGTGCCAGCAGTTACACTCCGGGAAGAAATTATGGCTACACCTTC